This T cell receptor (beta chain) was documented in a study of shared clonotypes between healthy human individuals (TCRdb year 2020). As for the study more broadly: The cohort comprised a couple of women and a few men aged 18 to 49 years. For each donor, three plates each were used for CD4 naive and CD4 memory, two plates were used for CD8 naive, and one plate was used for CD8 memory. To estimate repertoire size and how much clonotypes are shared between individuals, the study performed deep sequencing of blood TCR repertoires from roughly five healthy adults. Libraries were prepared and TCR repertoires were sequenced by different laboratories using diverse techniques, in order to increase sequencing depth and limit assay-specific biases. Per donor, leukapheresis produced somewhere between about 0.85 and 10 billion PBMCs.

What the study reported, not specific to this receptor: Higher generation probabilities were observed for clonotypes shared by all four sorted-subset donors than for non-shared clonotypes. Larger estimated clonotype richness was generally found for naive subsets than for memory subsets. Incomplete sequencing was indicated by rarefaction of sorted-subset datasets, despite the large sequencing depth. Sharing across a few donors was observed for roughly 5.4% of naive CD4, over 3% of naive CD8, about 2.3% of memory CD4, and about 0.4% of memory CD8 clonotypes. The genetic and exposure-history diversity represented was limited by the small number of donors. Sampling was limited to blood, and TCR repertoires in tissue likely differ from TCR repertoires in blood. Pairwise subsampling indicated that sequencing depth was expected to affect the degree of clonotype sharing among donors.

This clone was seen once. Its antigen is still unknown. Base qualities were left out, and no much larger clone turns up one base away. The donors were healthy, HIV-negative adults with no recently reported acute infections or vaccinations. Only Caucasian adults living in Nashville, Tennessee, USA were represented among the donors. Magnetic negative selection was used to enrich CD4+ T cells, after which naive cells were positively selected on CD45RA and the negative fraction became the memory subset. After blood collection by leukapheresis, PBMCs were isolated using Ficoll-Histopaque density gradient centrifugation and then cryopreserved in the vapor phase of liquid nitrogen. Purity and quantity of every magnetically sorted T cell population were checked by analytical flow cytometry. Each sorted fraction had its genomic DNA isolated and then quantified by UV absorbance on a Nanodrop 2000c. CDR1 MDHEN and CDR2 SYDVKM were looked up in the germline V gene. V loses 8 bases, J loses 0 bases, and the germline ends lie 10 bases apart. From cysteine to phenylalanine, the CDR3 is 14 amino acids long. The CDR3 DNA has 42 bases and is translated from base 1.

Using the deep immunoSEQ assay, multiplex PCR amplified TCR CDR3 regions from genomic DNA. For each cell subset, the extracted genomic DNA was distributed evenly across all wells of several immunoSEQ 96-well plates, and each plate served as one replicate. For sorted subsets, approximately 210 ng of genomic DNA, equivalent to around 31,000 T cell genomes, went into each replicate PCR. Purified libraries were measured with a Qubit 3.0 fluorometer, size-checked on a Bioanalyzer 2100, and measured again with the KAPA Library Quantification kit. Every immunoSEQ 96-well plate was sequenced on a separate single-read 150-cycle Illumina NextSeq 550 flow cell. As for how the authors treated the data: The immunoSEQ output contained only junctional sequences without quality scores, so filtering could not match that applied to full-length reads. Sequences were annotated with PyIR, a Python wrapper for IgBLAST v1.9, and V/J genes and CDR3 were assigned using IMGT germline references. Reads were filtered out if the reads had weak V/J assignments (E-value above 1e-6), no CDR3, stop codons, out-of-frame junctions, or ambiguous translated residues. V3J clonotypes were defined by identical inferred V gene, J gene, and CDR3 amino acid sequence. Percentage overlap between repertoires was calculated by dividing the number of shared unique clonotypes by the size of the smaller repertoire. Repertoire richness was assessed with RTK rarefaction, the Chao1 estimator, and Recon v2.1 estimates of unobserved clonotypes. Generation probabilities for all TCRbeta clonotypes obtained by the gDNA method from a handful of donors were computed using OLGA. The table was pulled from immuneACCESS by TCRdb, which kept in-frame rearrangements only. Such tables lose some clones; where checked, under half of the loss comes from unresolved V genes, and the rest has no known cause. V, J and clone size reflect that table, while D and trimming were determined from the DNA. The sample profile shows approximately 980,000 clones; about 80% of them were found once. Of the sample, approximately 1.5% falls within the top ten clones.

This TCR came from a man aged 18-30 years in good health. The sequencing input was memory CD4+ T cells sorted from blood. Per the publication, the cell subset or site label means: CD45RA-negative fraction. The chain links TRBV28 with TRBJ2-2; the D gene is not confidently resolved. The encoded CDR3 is CASCPRPNTGELFF. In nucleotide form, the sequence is TGTGCCAGCTGTCCCCGGCCGAACACCGGGGAGCTGTTTTTT.